This TCR beta chain was identified in a study of blood T cell repertoires in COVID-19. About the study: Samples came from the United States, Italy and Spain, spanning acute and convalescent COVID-19.

This clone occurred once. Source study methods: Using reference gene primer amplification, nucleated cell counts were estimated. Measured with immunoSEQ multiplex PCR; TCRdb has only the in-frame clones, and not every one. Clonal size and the V and J genes are those of that table, whereas D and trimming came from the DNA. The data hold around 140,000 clones, with around 80% observed a single time. The sample was peripheral blood. The source is a man in his fifties with acute or convalescent COVID-19.

The CDR3 region is CASSAVGSGYTF. CDR3 sequence (DNA): TGTGCCAGTAGTGCCGTAGGGAGTGGCTACACCTTC. This chain links TRBV19 with TRBJ1-2, with D hard to call. Germline V CDR1 and CDR2: LNHDA, SQIVND (reference sequence). With 5 bases removed from V and 7 bases from J, the gap between germline ends came to 11 bases. This CDR3 comprises 12 residues.